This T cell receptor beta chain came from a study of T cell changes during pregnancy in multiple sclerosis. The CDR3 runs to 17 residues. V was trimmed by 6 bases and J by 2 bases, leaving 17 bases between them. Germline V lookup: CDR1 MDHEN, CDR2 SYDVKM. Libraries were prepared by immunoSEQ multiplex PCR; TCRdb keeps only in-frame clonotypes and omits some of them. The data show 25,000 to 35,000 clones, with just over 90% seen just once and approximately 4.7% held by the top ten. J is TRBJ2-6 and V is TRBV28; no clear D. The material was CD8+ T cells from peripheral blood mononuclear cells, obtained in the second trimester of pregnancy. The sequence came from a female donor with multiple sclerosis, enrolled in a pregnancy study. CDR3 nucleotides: TGTGCCAGCAGCCTCGTCCCAGTGGTCCCTGGGGCCAACGTCCTGACTTTC. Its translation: CASSLVPVVPGANVLTF.